This is a list of T cell receptor beta chains from one sample in a study of T cells after yellow fever vaccination. MiXCR, run by TCRdb on the 5' RACE reads, gives a single entry per CDR3 protein. This sample has hundreds of thousands of distinct CDR3 sequences, with approximately 13% found just once. Material: PBMCs, obtained on the day of the yellow fever booster vaccination. The receptors stem from a man in his thirties or forties who received the YFV17D yellow fever vaccine. Each CDR3 is given with its conserved first and last residue. A D gene is named only where the DNA matches it firmly. Clone size is not always given. Where it is, it says once, few, many or a class for expanded clones.

>TRBV7-3|few|TRBD2|TRBJ2-1
TGTGCCAGCAGCCATGCGCCTAGCGGGACTCCCAATGAGCAGTTCTTC
CASSHAPSGTPNEQFF
>TRBV23-1|.|.|TRBJ2-7
TGCGCCAGCAGTCTAGAGACAGGCTCCTACGAGCAGTACTTC
CASSLETGSYEQYF
>TRBV15|few|TRBD2|TRBJ2-3
TGTGCCACCAGCACCGGGACTAGCGGAGCCACAGATACGCAGTATTTT
CATSTGTSGATDTQYF
>TRBV1|few|.|TRBJ2-7
TGCACCAGAACCGGGACAGGCACTTACGAGCAGTACTTC
CTRTGTGTYEQYF
>TRBV18|.|.|TRBJ1-2
TGTGCCAGCTCACCACCTCAGGAGCTCTATGGCTACACCTTC
CASSPPQELYGYTF
>TRBV6-2/TRBV6-3|many|TRBD2|TRBJ2-3
TGTGCCAGCATTCGGGGGACTAGCGGGATTACAGATACGCAGTATTTT
CASIRGTSGITDTQYF
>TRBV6-1|.|.|TRBJ2-2
TGTGCCAGCAGCACTCCCAACACCGGGGAGCTGTTTTTT
CASSTPNTGELFF
>TRBV20-1|.|.|TRBJ2-7
TGCAGTGCTGCTGAGACCTACGTCCGCAGCTACGAGCAGTACTTC
CSAAETYVRSYEQYF
>TRBV20-1|few|.|TRBJ1-3
TGCAGTGCTAGTCTCGCCGCTGGAAACACCATATATTTT
CSASLAAGNTIYF
>TRBV5-1|.|.|TRBJ2-5
TGCGCCAGCAGCACCCCCGGGACATCGGAGACCCAGTACTTC
CASSTPGTSETQYF